This T cell receptor (beta chain) stems from a study of CD8 T cells in Susac syndrome. RNA was extracted with the RNeasy kit, and a quantity of about 0.45 to 1 ug was reverse transcribed using random hexamers. Amplification of the TCR beta CDR3 was carried out by immunoSEQ multiplex PCR, which spanned a total of 54 Vbeta and 13 Jbeta segments. Using its own MiXCR run on the immunoSEQ multiplex PCR reads, TCRdb lists one record per CDR3 protein. Among 80,000 or so distinct CDR3 sequences listed, about 96% were seen once. Germline trimming cut 6 bases from V and 13 bases from J; bases unmatched to any gene: 6. Germline V gene sequence: CDR1 DFQATT, CDR2 SNEGSKA (reference sequence). This CDR3 has 12 residues.

The sample was CD8+ T cells from PBMCs. The chain combines TRBV20-1 with TRBJ2-2, with 12 nucleotides matching TRBD2. The origin of this receptor is a human donor with Susac syndrome. The CDR3 loop is CSAGTSGWGLFF. In DNA form, the CDR3 reads TGCAGTGCAGGGACTAGCGGGTGGGGGCTGTTTTTT.